This T cell receptor (beta chain) was identified in a study of cytotoxic CD8 clonotypes in ibrutinib-treated CLL. Study outcomes and limitations: Clonality, elevated at ibrutinib response, dropped back toward baseline at progression.

Regarding this clone: Its target is unknown.

Deep sequencing aimed at 1 in 200,000 to 1 in 1 million T cells' resolution. Measured with immunoSEQ multiplex PCR; TCRdb has only the in-frame clones, and not every one. The data hold approximately 24,000 clones, with 78% observed a single time. CDR1 is SGHKS and CDR2 is YYEKEE in the germline V gene (reference sequence). The CDR3 is made up of 13 amino acids. V lost 0 bases and J 8 bases, leaving 9 bases between the germline ends. V usage is TRBV5-5 and J usage is TRBJ2-4, with D perhaps TRBD1 (6 bases). This sequence was found in a human donor with chronic lymphocytic leukemia. The input for sequencing was PBMCs, taken before ibrutinib treatment. Here the CDR3 reads CASSLAGVDIQYF. CDR3 nucleotide sequence: TGTGCCAGCAGCTTGGCAGGGGTGGACATTCAGTACTTC.